The following is a T cell receptor beta chain sequence with its context. This sample is drawn from a study of blood T cell repertoires in COVID-19. As for the study in general: From the United States, Italy and Spain came samples of acute and convalescent COVID-19. PBMCs, B-cell-depleted T cells, or T cells provided the cDNA or gDNA that made up the material.

Authors' analysis steps: Reference gene primer amplification gave estimated nucleated cell counts. Repertoires were generated with immunoSEQ multiplex PCR, while TCRdb's copy carries only in-frame clones and drops some. That table supplies the V and J calls and clone size; D and trimming were determined from the DNA. The repertoire has approximately 84,000 clones, 83% of them found once; the top ten carry roughly 11%. Material: peripheral blood. This receptor was obtained from a human donor in a cohort sampled during active COVID-19.

CDR3 loop: CASRSTSGTNTGELFF. The DNA of the CDR3 is TGTGCCAGCAGATCTACTAGCGGAACGAACACCGGGGAGCTGTTTTTT. The J gene is TRBJ2-2, the V gene TRBV6-6, with TRBD2 matching over 8 bases. From germline, CDR1 is MNHNY and CDR2 SVGAGI (reference sequence). The length of the CDR3 is 16 residues. J was trimmed by 0 bases and V by 6 bases; bases with no gene match: 6.